A selection of T cell receptor beta chains follows, all from one sample in a study of blood T cell repertoires in COVID-19. Produced via immunoSEQ multiplex PCR; TCRdb's table is partial and in-frame only. This table holds about 150,000 clones, 75% to 90% found once. Sequencing was done on a sample of peripheral blood. These receptors came from a man younger than 35 with COVID-19, enrolled during active disease. Each CDR3 is given with its conserved first and last residue. A D gene is named only where the DNA matches it firmly. Clone size is shown for a subset of rows, as once, few, many or a class of expanded clone.

CDR3aa	CDR3nt	d_gene	j_gene	abundance	v_gene
CASSQGGSYEQYF	TGTGCCAGCAGCCAAGGCGGATCCTACGAGCAGTACTTC	-	TRBJ2-7	-	TRBV14
CASSHPGLSGNTIYF	TGTGCCAGCAGCCACCCAGGGCTCTCTGGAAACACCATATATTTT	-	TRBJ1-3	few	TRBV3-1/TRBV3-2
CASSRGGAVGETQYF	TGTGCCAGCAGCCGCGGGGGGGCGGTTGGGGAGACCCAGTACTTC	TRBD2	TRBJ2-5	-	TRBV7-9
CASSAKTGRSTDTQYF	TGTGCCAGTAGCGCCAAGACAGGGCGAAGCACAGATACGCAGTATTTT	TRBD1	TRBJ2-3	-	TRBV19
CASSLYSHYEQYF	TGTGCCAGCAGTTTATATTCCCACTACGAGCAGTACTTC	-	TRBJ2-7	-	TRBV27
CATKPGTGLYEQYF	TGTGCCACCAAGCCTGGGACAGGACTCTACGAGCAGTACTTC	TRBD1	TRBJ2-7	-	TRBV10-3
CASSISGYTQYF	TGTGCCAGTAGTATTAGCGGTTATACGCAGTATTTT	-	TRBJ2-3	-	TRBV19
CASARSGSRLNEQFF	TGTGCCAGCGCCAGGAGCGGGAGCCGCCTCAATGAGCAGTTCTTC	TRBD2	TRBJ2-1	-	TRBV9
CASSLLMGQVVSPLHF	TGTGCCAGCAGCCTCCTGATGGGACAGGTCGTCTCACCCCTCCACTTT	TRBD1	TRBJ1-6	-	TRBV3-1/TRBV3-2
CASSPSRGSYEQYF	TGTGCCAGCAGCCCTTCGCGGGGATCCTACGAGCAGTACTTC	-	TRBJ2-7	-	TRBV11-2
CASSLESRSTDTQYF	TGTGCCAGCAGCTTGGAATCTAGAAGCACAGATACGCAGTATTTT	-	TRBJ2-3	-	TRBV5-6
CASSFPGVHEQYF	TGTGCCAGCAGTTTTCCAGGGGTGCACGAGCAGTACTTC	-	TRBJ2-7	-	TRBV28
CASSLGRAAYNEQFF	TGTGCCAGCAGCTTGGGGCGGGCCGCCTACAATGAGCAGTTCTTC	-	TRBJ2-1	-	TRBV5-4
CASRKYQGQGDNYGYTF	TGTGCCAGCCGCAAATACCAGGGCCAGGGCGACAACTATGGCTACACCTTC	-	TRBJ1-2	-	TRBV5-4
CATSLKAGFNNEQFF	TGTGCCACCAGCCTGAAGGCAGGCTTCAACAATGAGCAGTTCTTC	-	TRBJ2-1	-	TRBV15
CASSYQAGRGVDEQYF	TGTGCCAGCAGTTATCAAGCTGGCCGGGGGGTTGACGAGCAGTACTTC	TRBD2	TRBJ2-7	once	TRBV6-5
CASSLALAGGSGETQYF	TGCGCCAGCAGCTTGGCCTTAGCGGGAGGGTCGGGGGAGACCCAGTACTTC	TRBD2	TRBJ2-5	-	TRBV5-1
CASSISVLVNQPQHF	TGTGCCAGTAGTATATCCGTTTTAGTTAATCAGCCCCAGCATTTT	-	TRBJ1-5	-	TRBV19
CASRDSPPRQSPLHF	TGTGCCAGCAGGGACAGCCCTCCGAGGCAATCACCCCTCCACTTT	-	TRBJ1-6	-	TRBV2
CASSLSRSRVTDTQYF	TGTGCCAGCAGTTTATCGAGGTCCAGGGTAACAGATACGCAGTATTTT	-	TRBJ2-3	-	TRBV27
CASSLTSGSTAETQYF	TGTGCCAGCAGTTTAACTAGCGGGAGTACCGCAGAGACCCAGTACTTC	TRBD2	TRBJ2-5	-	TRBV28
CASRGATDTQYF	TGTGCCTCTCGGGGGGCCACAGATACGCAGTATTTT	-	TRBJ2-3	-	TRBV9